Detailed here is one TCR beta chain. The antigen is unknown. This sample is drawn from a study of response to subunit inactivated influenza vaccine. General study points: The authors suggested that every seasonal influenza vaccination recruits few new T cells.

TCRdb redid the calling of the RT-PCR reads with MiXCR, one entry per CDR3 protein. The data contain 450,000 to 550,000 distinct CDR3 sequences, 25% of them singletons. Sequences were derived from CD4+ T cells sorted from PBMCs, sampled 5 to 6 days after vaccination. The receptor comes from a man aged 50 or older who received an inactivated influenza vaccine.

CDR3 DNA: TGTGCCAGCAGCGCCGGGACAAAGGTGGAGACCCAGTACTTC. Protein: CASSAGTKVETQYF. The V call is TRBV28, the J call TRBJ2-5, with D perhaps matching TRBD1 (6 bases). Trimming shortened V by 6 bases and J by 5 bases, and 16 bases separated the two germline ends. Germline V gene data show CDR1 as MDHEN and CDR2 as SYDVKM. This CDR3 has 14 residues.